This is a list of T cell receptor beta chains from one sample in a study of T cells in Graves' hyperthyroidism and ophthalmopathy. TCRdb recomputed calls from the multiplex PCR reads with MiXCR, one row per CDR3 protein. The sample holds about 500,000 distinct CDR3 sequences, roughly 15% seen once. Sequences were obtained from blood. Receptors were obtained from a woman aged 25 to 39 with Graves' ophthalmopathy. Each CDR3 is given with its conserved first and last residue. A D gene is named only where the DNA matches it firmly. Not all rows give a size; the values are once, few, many and, for expanded clones, a class.

D gene	J gene	clone size	CDR3 length	V gene	CDR3 protein	CDR3 DNA
-	TRBJ2-5	-	17	TRBV25-1	CASSPREGGMDVETQYF	TGTGCCAGCAGTCCTCGGGAAGGGGGTATGGATGTGGAGACCCAGTACTTC
-	TRBJ2-7	-	13	TRBV29-1	CSVLPEPTYEQYF	TGCAGCGTACTCCCAGAGCCGACCTACGAGCAGTACTTC
-	TRBJ2-2	-	14	TRBV6-1	CASSYAGITGELFF	TGTGCCAGCAGTTACGCGGGGATAACCGGGGAGCTGTTTTTT
TRBD2	TRBJ2-5	few	16	TRBV3-1	CASSQYDGRYQETQYF	TGTGCCAGCAGCCAATACGACGGGAGGTACCAAGAGACCCAGTACTTC
-	TRBJ2-1	-	15	TRBV5-1	CTSSYSGSSYNEQFF	TGCACCAGCAGCTATAGCGGTAGCTCCTACAATGAGCAGTTCTTC
-	TRBJ2-6	few	19	TRBV19	CASSRDFPAVSSGANVLTF	TGTGCCAGTAGTAGGGACTTCCCGGCCGTAAGCTCTGGGGCCAACGTCCTGACTTTC
-	TRBJ2-3	few	16	TRBV5-8	CASSWGLAVPTDTQYF	TGTGCCAGCAGCTGGGGGTTAGCCGTGCCCACAGATACGCAGTATTTT
TRBD1	TRBJ1-5	-	15	TRBV6-2/TRBV6-3	CASSTRDRGFQPQHF	TGTGCCAGCAGTACCCGGGACAGGGGGTTTCAGCCCCAGCATTTT
-	TRBJ2-7	few	13	TRBV9	CASSVEQGYEQYF	TGTGCCAGCAGCGTAGAGCAGGGCTACGAGCAGTACTTC
TRBD2	TRBJ2-7	few	13	TRBV10-3	CAISGTSGYEQYF	TGTGCCATCAGCGGGACTAGCGGATACGAGCAGTACTTC
-	TRBJ1-3	-	16	TRBV4-2	CASSQEGWRSGNTIYF	TGTGCCAGCAGCCAAGAAGGGTGGAGATCTGGAAACACCATATATTTT
TRBD2	TRBJ2-5	few	14	TRBV20-1	CSAPTSGTASKQYF	TGCAGTGCGCCTACTAGCGGGACCGCTTCGAAACAGTACTTC
TRBD2	TRBJ2-1	many	17	TRBV5-1	CASSLRPSGSSYNEQFF	TGCGCCAGCAGCTTGCGTCCTAGCGGGAGCTCCTACAATGAGCAGTTCTTC
-	TRBJ2-1	-	15	TRBV24-1	CATSAGLSSYNEQFF	TGTGCCACCAGTGCGGGCTTAAGCTCCTACAATGAGCAGTTCTTC